This T cell receptor (beta chain) was recorded in a study of Graves' ophthalmopathy and Graves' hyperthyroidism. The wider study: Before any treatment, peripheral blood was taken at the initial diagnosis. Study-level points and caveats: With about 71% sensitivity and more than 72% specificity, the model predicted ophthalmopathy progression. Detection in blood was also observed for most expanded thyroid clonotypes above 0.001 frequency.

RNA transcripts served as template for amplifying TCR beta CDR3 sequences. HTBI-primed first-round RT-PCR preceded second-round multiplex PCR. MiXCR was run by TCRdb on the multiplex PCR reads, yielding one entry per CDR3 protein. Of 200,000 to 250,000 distinct CDR3 sequences in the sample, 20% to 25% were seen once. Clinicians diagnosed using symptoms, serum thyroxine, TRAb, thyroid ultrasound and orbital computed tomography. As concerns this clonotype: Its antigen remains unknown.

The CDR3 contains 13 residues. The germline CDR1 and CDR2 sequences are MNHEY and SVGEGT. V gave up 9 bases and J gave up 5 bases, with 16 bases separating them. This chain uses TRBV6-2 or TRBV6-3 with TRBJ2-5, with D possibly TRBD1 on 6 matching bases. This receptor was taken from a woman between 50 and 59 years old with Graves' ophthalmopathy. The specimen sequenced was peripheral blood. The chain's CDR3 is CASVTTGPETQYF. The CDR3 nucleotides read TGTGCCAGTGTTACCACAGGGCCGGAGACCCAGTACTTC.